This T cell receptor beta chain comes out of a study of blood T cell repertoires in COVID-19. The wider study: PBMCs, B-cell-depleted T cells, or T cells were the source of the cDNA or gDNA that made up the material.

Per the authors' pipeline: Nucleated cell number was recorded as an estimate derived from reference gene primer amplification. TCRdb keeps only in-frame clones here, not all; method: immunoSEQ multiplex PCR. Clone size and the V and J calls come from that table; the DNA yielded D and trimming. Among more than 350,000 clones listed, about 90% were seen once. The V and J ends lost 4 bases and 2 bases, in that order; junction bases with no gene match: 11. Germline values: CDR1 MGHRA, CDR2 YSYEKL. There are 17 residues in the CDR3. Recruited during active infection, patients (from Seattle) were subsequently followed longitudinally.

V and J are TRBV4-1 and TRBJ2-1; TRBD2 aligns across 7 bases. The receptor's source is a woman between 25 and 40 years old with COVID-19, enrolled during active disease. Sequences were obtained from peripheral blood. The CDR3 loop is CASSPTEGGRPYNEQFF. As DNA, the CDR3 is TGCGCCAGCAGCCCAACCGAGGGAGGGCGGCCCTACAATGAGCAGTTCTTC.